This T cell receptor beta chain was found in a study of blood T cell repertoires in COVID-19. About the study: Italy, Spain and the United States were the sources of the convalescent and acute COVID-19 samples. PBMCs, B-cell-depleted T cells, or T cells were the source of the cDNA or gDNA that made up the material.

In the study's own analysis: Amplifying reference gene primers gave estimates of nucleated cell counts. TCRdb's table, derived via immunoSEQ multiplex PCR, lists solely in-frame clones and lacks some. The DNA was the basis for D and trimming; V, J and clone size are from that table. The repertoire holds roughly 320,000 clones, with over 75% as singletons. Trimming took 6 bases from V and 1 from J; bases not matched to a gene: 5. Germline assignment: CDR1 MNHEY and CDR2 SVGAGI. The CDR3 contains 15 residues. The chain recombines TRBV6-5 with TRBJ1-5, with 8 bases identical to TRBD1. The sequence was collected from a human donor in a cohort sampled during active COVID-19. The source material was peripheral blood. The DNA for the CDR3 is TGTGCCAGCAGAAGGACAGGGTTGAGCAATCAGCCCCAGCATTTT. Protein product: CASRRTGLSNQPQHF.